A selection of T cell receptor beta chains follows, all from one sample in a study of cytomegalovirus exposure and HLA in healthy donors. Assay used: immunoSEQ multiplex PCR; TCRdb lists only in-frame clones, some missing. This table has under 250,000 clones, approximately 78% appearing once. Material: PBMCs. Receptors were obtained from a boy between 10 and 17 years old in good health and CMV-seronegative. Both conserved end residues are part of each CDR3. A D gene is named only where the DNA matches it firmly. Some rows have no size entry. The others give once, few or many, or a class for an expanded clone.

v_gene	d_gene	j_gene	abundance	CDR3aa	CDR3nt
TRBV5-5	TRBD2	TRBJ2-5	.	CASSSGGPWETQYF	TGTGCCAGCAGCTCGGGGGGGCCTTGGGAGACCCAGTACTTC
TRBV10-3	.	TRBJ2-1	.	CAISATGLTYNEQFF	TGTGCCATCAGTGCAACAGGGCTGACCTACAATGAGCAGTTCTTC
TRBV5-1	TRBD2	TRBJ2-5	.	CASSLAASGGETQYF	TGCGCCAGCAGCTTGGCTGCTAGCGGGGGTGAGACCCAGTACTTC
TRBV18	TRBD1	TRBJ1-4	.	CASERQGKDEKLFF	TGTGCCAGCGAAAGACAGGGAAAAGATGAAAAACTGTTTTTT
TRBV5-1	.	TRBJ2-3	.	CASSTTSVKDTQYF	TGCGCCAGCAGCACCACGTCAGTGAAAGATACGCAGTATTTT
TRBV19	.	TRBJ2-1	.	CASSILNNEQFF	TGTGCCAGTAGTATCCTAAACAATGAGCAGTTCTTC
TRBV30	TRBD1	TRBJ2-2	.	CAWTAATYRDRYTGELFF	TGTGCCTGGACCGCTGCTACTTACCGGGACAGGTATACCGGGGAGCTGTTTTTT
TRBV10-3	TRBD1	TRBJ2-7	.	CAISDQSDRGQYF	TGTGCCATCAGTGACCAATCTGACAGGGGGCAGTACTTC
TRBV11-3	.	TRBJ2-7	once	CASSANYEQYF	TGTGCCAGCAGCGCGAACTACGAGCAGTACTTC
TRBV25-1	TRBD1	TRBJ1-5	few	CASRQTGRDQPQHF	TGTGCCAGCAGACAGACAGGGCGGGATCAGCCCCAGCATTTT
TRBV5-1	TRBD2	TRBJ2-7	.	CASSIGTSGKYAYEQYF	TGCGCCAGCAGCATCGGGACTAGCGGGAAGTATGCCTACGAGCAGTACTTC
TRBV5-1	.	TRBJ1-2	few	CASSWFTRGLSGYTF	TGCGCCAGCAGCTGGTTTACAAGGGGGTTGTCGGGCTACACCTTC
TRBV13	.	TRBJ1-1	.	CASSLFRGSVNTEAFF	TGTGCCAGCAGCTTATTTCGGGGTAGTGTGAACACTGAAGCTTTCTTT
TRBV30	.	TRBJ1-2	.	CAWSRPSGYGYTF	TGTGCCTGGAGCAGGCCCTCTGGCTATGGCTACACCTTC
TRBV11-2	TRBD1	TRBJ2-7	.	CASSRKGQYEQYF	TGTGCCAGCAGCCGAAAGGGACAGTACGAGCAGTACTTC
TRBV2	TRBD1	TRBJ1-3	.	CASSQGEISPGNTIYF	TGTGCCAGCAGCCAGGGGGAAATATCTCCTGGAAACACCATATATTTT
TRBV5-1	TRBD1	TRBJ2-5	.	CASSIHRGETQYF	TGCGCCAGCAGCATCCACAGGGGAGAGACCCAGTACTTC
TRBV27	TRBD1	TRBJ2-3	.	CATQQGARGGTDTQYF	TGTGCCACCCAACAGGGGGCGCGTGGAGGCACAGATACGCAGTATTTT
TRBV7-2	.	TRBJ1-2	once	CASSLAARGWYGYTF	TGTGCCAGCAGCTTAGCGGCGCGGGGTTGGTATGGCTACACCTTC
TRBV30	TRBD2	TRBJ2-1	.	CAWSGAGAPLNEQFF	TGTGCCTGGAGTGGAGCGGGAGCCCCCCTCAATGAGCAGTTCTTC
TRBV7-9	.	TRBJ1-1	.	CASSWDRDMDTEAFF	TGTGCCAGCAGCTGGGATCGGGACATGGACACTGAAGCTTTCTTT
TRBV6-4	.	TRBJ1-2	.	CASSYDRGNYGYTF	TGTGCCAGCAGTTATGATAGGGGGAACTATGGCTACACCTTC
TRBV2	.	TRBJ2-7	.	CASSPHLGPEQYF	TGTGCCAGCAGTCCCCATCTGGGCCCCGAGCAGTACTTC
TRBV6-5	TRBD1	TRBJ1-5	few	CASSNGQVNQPQHF	TGTGCCAGCAGTAATGGACAGGTCAATCAGCCCCAGCATTTT
TRBV11-3	.	TRBJ2-1	few	CASSPRGGPGDNEQFF	TGTGCCAGCAGCCCTCGCGGGGGCCCGGGCGACAATGAGCAGTTCTTC
TRBV5-6	TRBD2	TRBJ2-3	once	CASSPGLASDTQYF	TGTGCCAGCAGCCCAGGACTAGCCTCAGATACGCAGTATTTT
TRBV10-1	TRBD1	TRBJ1-2	.	CASSEGQGDNYGYTF	TGCGCCAGCAGTGAGGGACAGGGGGATAACTATGGCTACACCTTC
TRBV7-3	.	TRBJ2-2	.	CASSFYTFTGELFF	TGTGCCAGCAGCTTTTACACCTTCACCGGGGAGCTGTTTTTT
TRBV14	.	TRBJ2-3	.	CASSRLGQPTDTQYF	TGTGCCAGCAGCCGTTTGGGGCAGCCCACAGATACGCAGTATTTT
TRBV2	.	TRBJ2-1	.	CASSEGTGTSSYNEQFF	TGTGCCAGCAGTGAAGGGACCGGGACTTCCTCCTACAATGAGCAGTTCTTC
TRBV27	.	TRBJ2-5	.	CASSPYMGPGQETQYF	TGTGCCAGCAGTCCTTATATGGGGCCAGGTCAAGAGACCCAGTACTTC
TRBV11-3	TRBD1	TRBJ2-7	.	CASSNRGQGYEQYF	TGTGCCAGCAGCAATAGGGGACAGGGGTACGAGCAGTACTTC
TRBV2	.	TRBJ1-5	.	CASRENSNQPQHF	TGTGCCAGCAGGGAGAATAGCAATCAGCCCCAGCATTTT
TRBV9	.	TRBJ2-7	.	CASSVRGKGYEQYF	TGTGCCAGCAGCGTAAGGGGGAAGGGCTACGAGCAGTACTTC
TRBV5-1	TRBD1	TRBJ2-6	once	CASSLARQGGSGANVLTF	TGCGCCAGCAGCTTGGCGCGACAGGGGGGTTCTGGGGCCAACGTCCTGACTTTC
TRBV6-5	TRBD2	TRBJ2-1	few	CASSYRLADYNEQFF	TGTGCCAGCAGTTATAGGCTAGCGGACTACAATGAGCAGTTCTTC
TRBV7-6	TRBD1	TRBJ1-4	.	CASSAYRGRVEKLFF	TGTGCCAGCAGCGCCTACAGGGGGCGCGTGGAAAAACTGTTTTTT
TRBV6-5	TRBD2	TRBJ2-7	.	CASSPRGGTSYEQYF	TGTGCCAGCTCCCCTCGCGGGGGGACCTCCTACGAGCAGTACTTC
TRBV18	.	TRBJ2-7	.	CASSPRSSYEQYF	TGTGCCAGCTCCCCCCGGTCCTCCTACGAGCAGTACTTC
TRBV4-1	.	TRBJ2-1	.	CASSQDPPLRRVNEQFF	TGCGCCAGCAGCCAAGATCCCCCACTGAGGAGGGTCAATGAGCAGTTCTTC
TRBV6-5	TRBD1	TRBJ2-5	.	CASSPTGPVETQYF	TGTGCCAGCAGTCCGACAGGGCCAGTGGAGACCCAGTACTTC
TRBV7-6	.	TRBJ1-2	.	CASSLGSLTGDGYTF	TGTGCCAGCAGCTTAGGCTCCCTGACGGGGGACGGCTACACCTTC
TRBV5-1	TRBD1	TRBJ2-7	.	CASSMGQNYEQYF	TGCGCCAGCAGCATGGGACAGAACTACGAGCAGTACTTC
TRBV14	.	TRBJ2-7	.	CASSQGEDEQYF	TGTGCCAGCAGCCAAGGAGAAGACGAGCAGTACTTC